Each of the 18 T cell receptor beta chains below was sequenced from the same sample in a study of T cell repertoires in cytomegalovirus infection. A single record per CDR3 protein comes from TCRdb applying MiXCR to the reads. This table holds almost 500,000 distinct CDR3 sequences, roughly 12% found once. Material: PBMCs. The receptors come from a human donor in good health (CMV status not recorded). Some clones in this sample may be carry-over from other donors' samples.

This clonotype was counted ten times or more. The chain couples TRBV6-6 to TRBJ2-2; no clear D gene. Trimming removed 5 bases at V and 6 bases at J, with 7 bases between. This CDR3 is 12 amino acids long. Germline-derived CDR1 and CDR2 are MNHNY and SVGAGI (reference sequence). The CDR3 DNA is TGTGCCAGCAGTCACCGGCCCGGGGAGCTGTTTTTT. Translating it yields CASSHRPGELFF.

This clonotype was observed many times. The V and J genes are TRBV7-2 and TRBJ2-7; D uncertain. Germline V gives CDR1 SGHTA, CDR2 FQGNSA. This CDR3 spans 14 amino acids. V was trimmed by 8 bases and J by 7 bases, leaving 21 bases between them. In DNA, the CDR3 is TGTGCCAGCCTTCTTGGCCCTAGTTCTCTTGAGCAGTACTTC. Its protein is CASLLGPSSLEQYF.

This clonotype showed up many times. The rearrangement links TRBV27 to TRBJ2-3; D not resolved. Germline-derived CDR1 and CDR2 are MNHEY and SMNVEV (reference sequence). The length of the CDR3 is 13 residues. Trimming removed 8 bases from V and 1 base from J, with 10 bases in between. CDR3 in amino acids: CASRSPGTDTQYF. In DNA form, the CDR3 reads TGTGCCAGCCGGTCACCGGGCACAGATACGCAGTATTTT.

This clonotype was counted many times. The chain links TRBV5-6 to TRBJ2-1; 9 bases align to TRBD2. The J segment lost 8 bases and the V segment lost 4 bases, leaving 13 bases of the junction unmatched. This CDR3 contains 16 residues. The germline V gene encodes CDR1 SGHDT and CDR2 YYEEEE. CDR3: CASSREIAGVSDEQFF. The CDR3 DNA follows: TGTGCCAGCAGCCGCGAGATAGCGGGGGTCTCGGATGAGCAGTTCTTC.

This clonotype was picked up a small number of times. The V gene is TRBV5-1, the J gene TRBJ2-1, with 9 nucleotides matching TRBD1. V shed 7 bases, J shed 7 bases, and the junction held 6 bases outside the gene matches. The germline gives CDR1 SGHRS, CDR2 YFSETQ. The CDR3 is 13 amino acids. The chain's CDR3 is CASAGTGLNEQFF. In DNA form, the CDR3 reads TGCGCCAGCGCGGGGACAGGGCTAAATGAGCAGTTCTTC.

This clonotype was recorded many times. This chain links TRBV5-6 with TRBJ2-7; D may be TRBD2 (7 bases). CDR1 SGHDT and CDR2 YYEEEE come from the germline V gene. V was trimmed by 2 bases and J by 1 base, leaving 19 bases between them. This CDR3 region has 17 residues. The CDR3 bases are TGTGCCAGCAGCTTTTTAAGGCCACAGGGAGGGTCCTACGAGCAGTACTTC. This sequence encodes CASSFLRPQGGSYEQYF.

The table lists this clonotype with a few counts. The gene calls are TRBV11-2 and TRBJ1-4; 9 nucleotides match TRBD1. The CDR3 contains 15 residues. Unmatched junction bases numbered 6, after V lost 6 bases and J lost 4 bases. In germline, CDR1 is SGHAT, CDR2 FQNNGV. The CDR3 loop reads CASRPGQGINEKLFF. CDR3 in DNA: TGTGCCAGCAGACCGGGACAGGGAATTAATGAAAAACTGTTTTTT.

This clonotype was found a few times. J is TRBJ1-1 and V is TRBV5-1; TRBD1 matches 7 bases. Germline CDR1 reads SGHRS; CDR2 reads YFSETQ. With V trimmed by 1 base and J by 2 bases, 5 bases remained unmatched. The CDR3 has 15 amino acids. This chain's CDR3 is CASSLWGQTNTEAFF. CDR3 DNA: TGCGCCAGCAGCTTGTGGGGACAGACTAACACTGAAGCTTTCTTT.

This clonotype has a count of ten or more. The chain employs TRBV12-3 or TRBV12-4 and TRBJ1-1, with D possibly matching TRBD1 (5 bases). This CDR3 spans 13 amino acids. The V gene lost 10 bases and the J gene lost 1 base, with 13 bases spanning the gap. The CDR3 region has the DNA TGTGCCACACCCAGGGAGGGGAACACTGAAGCTTTCTTT. Residues: CATPREGNTEAFF.

This clonotype has a handful of counts. The chain has TRBV24-1 and TRBJ2-7, with TRBD1 identical over 10 bases. After removal of 4 bases from V and 2 bases from J, the junction contained 10 bases not matched to a gene. Germline V gene data show CDR1 as KGHDR and CDR2 as SFDVKD. The CDR3 covers 17 residues. The CDR3 DNA is TGTGCCACCAGTGACTCAGTGGGACAGGGGCGAACCTACGAGCAGTACTTC. Translated: CATSDSVGQGRTYEQYF.

There are many counts of this clonotype. For the CDR3, the DNA is TGTGCCAGCAACCGACCGGGAGCCCCGACGAACACCGGGGAGCTGTTTTTT. Protein sequence: CASNRPGAPTNTGELFF. V and J are TRBV7-9 and TRBJ2-2; possible D gene TRBD2, 6 bases. V lost 7 bases, J lost 0 bases, and 18 bases lay in between. Germline-derived CDR1 and CDR2 are SEHNR and FQNEAQ (reference sequence). The CDR3 is 17 residues long.

This clonotype was picked up many times. The chain has TRBV28 and TRBJ2-7, with D possibly called TRBD1 or TRBD2 (6 bases each). The CDR3 has 15 amino acids. V shed 6 bases and J shed 6 bases, with 21 bases lying between them. Germline assignment: CDR1 MDHEN and CDR2 SYDVKM. The CDR3 DNA sequence: TGTGCCAGCAGCATCGTCGGGGGTGGGGGCCCCGAGCAGTACTTC. Translation: CASSIVGGGGPEQYF.

The rearrangement links TRBV20-1 to TRBJ2-7; 10 nucleotides align to TRBD1. The germline V gene encodes CDR1 DFQATT and CDR2 SNEGSKA (reference sequence). Trimming removed 6 bases from V and 7 bases from J; junction bases left unmatched: 6. The CDR3 has 12 residues. The CDR3 DNA reads TGCAGTGCGGGACAGGGGACGCGGGAGCAGTACTTC. Translating gives CSAGQGTREQYF.

This clonotype was found many times. The gene calls are TRBV7-3 and TRBJ2-1; 9 nucleotides align to TRBD1. V lost 2 bases and J lost 9; bases outside the gene matches: 5. The CDR3 sequence is 14 residues long. Germline CDR1 reads SGHTA; CDR2 reads FQGTGA. The CDR3 here is CASSLYRGHGEQFF. As DNA, the CDR3 is TGTGCCAGCAGCTTATACAGGGGGCATGGTGAGCAGTTCTTC.

The chain uses TRBV6-5 and TRBJ2-5; 10 positions match TRBD2. This CDR3 is built from 15 residues. Germline V gene lookup returns CDR1 MNHEY and CDR2 SVGAGI. J lost 1 base, V lost 4 bases, and 3 bases had no gene match. CDR3 DNA: TGTGCCAGCAGTTCGACTAGCGGGTTCCAAGAGACCCAGTACTTC. This gives the protein CASSSTSGFQETQYF.

This clonotype has ten or more counts. The gene calls are TRBV11-3 and TRBJ2-6; D is unresolved. V gave up 5 bases and J gave up 3 bases, with 14 bases separating them. CDR3 length: 16 amino acids. In germline, CDR1 is SGHNT, CDR2 YENEEA. CDR3 bases: TGTGCCAGCAGCCCAAGCTTAGGAGTTGGGGCCAACGTCCTGACTTTC. As protein: CASSPSLGVGANVLTF.

This clonotype was counted ten times or more. The V and J genes are TRBV9 and TRBJ2-1; maybe TRBD2 (5 bases). Germline CDR1 is SGDLS and CDR2 is YYNGEE. Trimming shortened V by 0 bases and J by 9 bases, and 22 bases separated the two germline ends. This CDR3 has 17 amino acids. The CDR3 sequence is CASSVGGEGHSGSEQFF. Here the CDR3 DNA reads TGTGCCAGCAGCGTAGGGGGTGAGGGCCATAGTGGATCTGAGCAGTTCTTC.

This chain links TRBV9 with TRBJ2-7, with a weak D call TRBD2 (5 bases). Germline CDR1 is SGDLS and CDR2 is YYNGEE. This CDR3 has 14 amino acids. The V and J ends lost 4 bases and 1 base respectively, with 12 bases between them. The CDR3 loop reads CASSLSTTSYEQYF. The CDR3 nucleotides are TGTGCCAGCAGCTTATCGACTACATCCTACGAGCAGTACTTC.